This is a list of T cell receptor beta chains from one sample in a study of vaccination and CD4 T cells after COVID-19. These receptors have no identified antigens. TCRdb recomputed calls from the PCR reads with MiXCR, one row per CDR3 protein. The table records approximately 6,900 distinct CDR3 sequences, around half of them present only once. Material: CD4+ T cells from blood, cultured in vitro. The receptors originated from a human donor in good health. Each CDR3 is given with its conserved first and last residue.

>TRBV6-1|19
CASSPRGLAGGRSYNEQFF
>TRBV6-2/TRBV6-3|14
CASSQDGLALGYTF
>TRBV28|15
CASSSGGGNTGELFF
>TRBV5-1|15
CASSLESGHGTEAFF
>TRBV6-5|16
CASSFPSGGAYNEQFF
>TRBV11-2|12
CASSLPGTWIYF
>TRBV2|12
CASIPRQGEAFF
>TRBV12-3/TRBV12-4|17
CASSPFVGTQGNTEAFF
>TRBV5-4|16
CASSPDSGVMGNEQFF
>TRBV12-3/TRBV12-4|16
CASSLGEQGWNQPQHF
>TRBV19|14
CASSRRTGKSEAFF
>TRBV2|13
CASRLYRDYEQYF
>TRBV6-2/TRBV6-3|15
CATTDATGLSTEAFF
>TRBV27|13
CASRDSSGNTIYF
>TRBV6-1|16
CASSEAGGQGTYEQYF
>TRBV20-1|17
CSARGGRRLATPDTQYF
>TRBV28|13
CASSLGQGYGYTF